These 12 T cell receptor beta chains came from one sample sequenced in a study of OX40 agonist ivuxolimab in advanced cancers. The protocol was immunoSEQ multiplex PCR, while the TCRdb copy is restricted to in-frame clones and leaves out a portion. Among about 43,000 clones listed, around 85% were seen once. The sample in question was CD4+ or CD8+ T cells sorted from blood, obtained in a trial of the OX40 agonist ivuxolimab. The receptors shown here come from an adult with an advanced solid tumor such as melanoma, head and neck, liver or kidney cancer.

This chain links TRBV28 with TRBJ1-5, with D possibly being TRBD1 (5 bases). Trimming stripped 6 bases from V and 5 bases from J, with 8 bases between. CDR3 length: 12 amino acids. Germline V gene sequence: CDR1 MDHEN, CDR2 SYDVKM. CDR3 bases: TGTGCCAGCAGGTCAGGGTATCAGCCCCAGCATTTT. Translating it yields CASRSGYQPQHF.

V gene TRBV5-5 combines with J gene TRBJ2-7; the D is unclear. Trimming removed 3 bases from V and 0 bases from J, with 13 bases in between. The CDR3 length is 15 residues. The germline V gene encodes CDR1 SGHKS and CDR2 YYEKEE (reference sequence). The DNA for the CDR3 is TGTGCCAGCAGCTCACCCACGGAAACCTCCTACGAGCAGTACTTC. Encoded protein: CASSSPTETSYEQYF.

V usage is TRBV5-1 and J usage is TRBJ2-1; D is uncertain. Per germline, CDR1 SGHRS and CDR2 YFSETQ. V shed 4 bases and J shed 1 base, with 9 bases lying between them. The CDR3 has 14 residues. The CDR3 loop reads CASSGGLSYNEQFF. The CDR3 DNA reads TGCGCCAGCAGCGGCGGATTGTCCTACAATGAGCAGTTCTTC.

The chain combines TRBV28 with TRBJ2-7; D may correspond to TRBD1 or TRBD2 (5 bases each). Trimming took off 6 bases at V and 5 bases at J, with 23 bases between the two ends. This CDR3 has 16 residues. CDR1 and CDR2 (germline): MDHEN, SYDVKM. CDR3 in amino acids: CASRPRFWGYVHEQYV. The CDR3 region has the DNA TGTGCCAGCAGGCCCCGTTTTTGGGGGTACGTCCACGAGCAGTACGTC.

The CDR3 DNA reads TGTGCCAGCAGCTTTCCCGGGACTAGCAGAGACCAAGAGACCCAGTACTTC. Encoded protein: CASSFPGTSRDQETQYF. The rearrangement links TRBV7-8 to TRBJ2-5; 9 nucleotides agree with TRBD2. CDR3 length equals 17 residues. Unmatched junction bases numbered 8, after V lost 3 bases and J lost 0 bases. CDR1 and CDR2 (germline): SGHVS, FQNEAQ.

The chain has TRBV5-6 and TRBJ1-1, with no clear D. The V gene's germline CDR1 is SGHDT and CDR2 YYEEEE. V was clipped by 0 bases and J by 6 bases, with 12 bases between them. This CDR3 spans 14 amino acids. CDR3 sequence: CASSLGQALPEAFF. DNA of the CDR3: TGTGCCAGCAGCTTGGGGCAGGCGCTGCCTGAAGCTTTCTTT.

The genes are TRBV28 and TRBJ2-7; TRBD1 agrees at 8 bases. Looked up from germline, CDR1 is MDHEN and CDR2 is SYDVKM. V gave up 4 bases and J gave up 4 bases; unmatched junction bases: 9. The CDR3 totals 15 residues. The CDR3 DNA reads TGTGCCAGCAGTTCGACGACAGGGGTTGTATACGAGCAGTACGTC. Amino acids: CASSSTTGVVYEQYV.

The chain is built from TRBV4-1 and TRBJ2-1; 10 nucleotides agree with TRBD2. Germline CDR1 is MGHRA and CDR2 is YSYEKL. V lost 3 bases and J lost 5; bases outside the gene matches: 4. The CDR3 is made up of 15 amino acids. The CDR3 loop reads CASSQLLAGNNEQFF. CDR3 DNA: TGCGCCAGCAGCCAGCTACTAGCGGGAAACAATGAGCAGTTCTTC.

V usage is TRBV29-1 and J usage is TRBJ2-1; TRBD2 matches 9 bases. The CDR3 is made up of 15 amino acids. Trimming cost V 3 bases and J 4 bases; bases outside gene matches: 7. Germline V CDR1 and CDR2: SQVTM, ANQGSEA. CDR3 loop: CSVEGTSHSYNEQFF. The CDR3 region has the DNA TGCAGCGTTGAGGGGACTAGCCATTCTTACAATGAGCAGTTCTTC.

This chain joins TRBV4-3 and TRBJ2-3, with D unresolved. The V gene's germline CDR1 is LGHNA and CDR2 YSLEER. V was shortened by 1 base and J by 0 bases, with 14 bases between the two germline ends. The CDR3 consists of 17 residues. CDR3 nucleotides: TGCGCCAGCAGCCAAGGCGTGTACCTCACTAGCACAGATACGCAGTATTTT. Translating gives CASSQGVYLTSTDTQYF.

The V call is TRBV9, the J call TRBJ2-1; 13 positions match TRBD2. The junction had 12 bases not matched to a gene; V was cut back by 3 bases and J by 9 bases. Germline lookup yields CDR1 SGDLS and CDR2 YYNGEE. There are 17 residues in the CDR3. The CDR3 DNA follows: TGTGCCAGCAGCGCATCGGGACTAGCGGGAATTGCGGTTGAGCAGTTCTTC. This translates into CASSASGLAGIAVEQFF.

CDR3 bases: TGCGCCAGCAGCCAAGATCCGGGTAGCGGGGGGGAATTGGCATGGGAGACCCAGTACTTC. Its translation: CASSQDPGSGGELAWETQYF. The chain joins TRBV4-1 to TRBJ2-5, with TRBD2 matching 11 bases. Germline V CDR1 and CDR2: MGHRA, YSYEKL. The V and J ends lost 0 bases and 5 bases, in that order; junction bases with no gene match: 17. The CDR3 has 20 amino acids.